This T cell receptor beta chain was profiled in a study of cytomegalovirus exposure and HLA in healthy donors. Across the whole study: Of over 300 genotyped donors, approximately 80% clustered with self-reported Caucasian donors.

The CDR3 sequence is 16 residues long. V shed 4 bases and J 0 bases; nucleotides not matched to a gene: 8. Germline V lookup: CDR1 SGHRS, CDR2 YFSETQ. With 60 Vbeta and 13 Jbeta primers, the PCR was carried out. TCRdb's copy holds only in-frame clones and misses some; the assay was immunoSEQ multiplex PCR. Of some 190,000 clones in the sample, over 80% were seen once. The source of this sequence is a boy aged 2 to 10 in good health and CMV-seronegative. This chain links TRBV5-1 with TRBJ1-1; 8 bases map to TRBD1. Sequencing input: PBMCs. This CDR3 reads CASSLFQGALNTEAFF. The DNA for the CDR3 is TGCGCCAGCAGCCTCTTCCAGGGGGCCTTGAACACTGAAGCTTTCTTT.